This entry describes one T cell receptor (beta chain). Its specific antigen is unknown. One base away there is no much larger clone; base qualities are not given. Other DNA sequences in this specimen translate into the identical CDR3. CD8 naive samples were obtained by positive selection for CCR7 among CD45RO-negative cells, yielding a CD45RA+CCR7+ population from which TemRA cells were excluded. Healthy HIV-negative adults with no recently reported acute infections or vaccinations were included as donors. Every donor was a Caucasian adult residing in Nashville, Tennessee, USA. Blood was collected by leukapheresis, and PBMCs were isolated by Ficoll-Histopaque density gradient centrifugation and then cryopreserved in liquid nitrogen vapor phase. Purity and quantity of every magnetically sorted T cell population were checked by analytical flow cytometry. Each sorted fraction had its genomic DNA isolated and then quantified by UV absorbance on a Nanodrop 2000c.

Using the deep immunoSEQ assay, multiplex PCR amplified TCR CDR3 regions from genomic DNA. Extracted genomic DNA from each cell subset was distributed evenly across all wells of several immunoSEQ 96-well plates, and each plate was treated as a replicate. For sorted subsets, around 0.2 ug genomic DNA, equal to tens of thousands of T cell genomes, was loaded into each replicate PCR. The purified libraries were quantified using a Qubit 3.0 fluorometer, sized with a Bioanalyzer 2100, and then quantified again using the KAPA Library Quantification kit. Every immunoSEQ 96-well plate was sequenced on a dedicated single-read 150-cycle Illumina NextSeq 550 flow cell. As for how the authors treated the data: The immunoSEQ output contained only junctional sequences without quality scores, so filtering could not match that applied to full-length reads. Sequences were annotated with PyIR, a Python wrapper for IgBLAST v1.9, and V/J genes and CDR3 were assigned using IMGT germline references. Any read was removed if the V/J assignment was weak (E-value above 1e-6), the CDR3 was missing, or the read contained stop codons, out-of-frame junctions, or ambiguous translated residues. A V3J clonotype was defined by an identical inferred V gene, J gene, and CDR3 amino acid sequence. The percentage overlap between two repertoires was calculated by dividing the number of shared unique clonotypes by the size of the smaller repertoire. Repertoire richness was assessed with RTK rarefaction, the Chao1 estimator, and Recon v2.1 estimates of unobserved clonotypes. OLGA was used to compute generation probabilities for all TCRbeta clonotypes that the gDNA method yielded from a handful of donors. Entries here come from immuneACCESS through TCRdb and include only in-frame sequences with V and J called. Some clones fail to appear in such tables; in the studies checked, an unresolved V gene covers under half of the shortfall, and the cause of the remainder is unknown. That table furnishes V, J and clone size, whereas the DNA furnished D and trimming. The sample table shows some 2.1 million clones, and just under 95% are seen once. About 1.1% of the sample goes to the ten largest clones.

This record belongs to a study of shared clonotypes between healthy human individuals (dated by TCRdb to 2020 to 2021). As for the study more broadly: A couple of women and a few men aged 18 to 49 years were included in the cohort. Per donor, leukapheresis produced somewhere between about 0.9 and 10 billion PBMCs. To estimate repertoire size and how much clonotypes are shared between individuals, the study performed deep sequencing of blood TCR repertoires from roughly five healthy adults. For each donor, CD4 naive and CD4 memory were each run on three plates, CD8 naive on two plates, and CD8 memory on one plate. Different laboratories and diverse techniques were used to prepare libraries and sequence TCR repertoires, to increase sequencing depth and limit assay-specific biases. Here is what the overall study found, with its caveats: Sampling was restricted to blood, and TCR repertoires in tissues likely differ from the TCR repertoires found in blood. Pairwise subsampling indicated that sequencing depth was expected to affect the degree of clonotype sharing among donors. About 4.5% of naive CD4, 3.5% of naive CD8, about 2.1% of memory CD4, and 0.4% of memory CD8 clonotypes were shared across a few donors. Higher generation probabilities were observed for clonotypes shared by all four sorted-subset donors than for non-shared clonotypes. Incomplete sequencing was indicated by rarefaction of sorted-subset datasets, despite the large sequencing depth. The small number of donors limited the genetic and exposure-history diversity represented. Naive subsets generally had larger estimated clonotype richness than memory subsets did.

V is pruned by 0 bases and J by 1 base, leaving 3 bases of the junction without a gene match. Including the terminal cysteine and phenylalanine, the CDR3 comprises 15 residues. Here the CDR3 DNA is all that survives: 45 bases in frame from base 1. The germline V gene specifies SGDLS as CDR1 and YYNGEE as CDR2. Recombination connected TRBV9 to TRBJ1-2, and 7 junctional nucleotides match TRBD1. This sequence originates from a man between 18 and 29 years old in good health. Sequenced: naive CD8+ T cells sorted from blood. The cell subset or site tag for this specimen amounts to: CD45RA+CCR7+. The sequenced DNA: TGTGCCAGCAGCGTAGGGACAGGACTTAACTATGGCTACACCTTC. This codes for CASSVGTGLNYGYTF.